This is a list of T cell receptor beta chains from one sample in a study of radiotherapy plus CTLA-4 blockade in lung cancer. Libraries were prepared by immunoSEQ multiplex PCR; TCRdb keeps only in-frame clonotypes and omits some of them. There are some 110,000 clones in the sample; roughly four fifths occur only once, and 3.3% lies in the top ten. The material was peripheral blood, obtained from a patient treated with radiotherapy plus ipilimumab. Source of these receptors: a human donor with non-small cell lung cancer that progressed on radiotherapy plus ipilimumab. Some clones in this sample may be carry-over from other donors' samples. Both conserved end residues are part of each CDR3. Each record gives: CDR3 DNA, CDR3 protein, J gene, clone size, V gene, D gene. A D gene is named only where the DNA matches it firmly. Some rows have no size entry. The others give once, few or many, or a class for an expanded clone.

DNA: TGTGCCATCAAGAGAGGGTCGGGACGGTCCTACGAGCAGTACTTC
CDR3: CAIKRGSGRSYEQYF
J: TRBJ2-7
size: -
V: TRBV10-3
D: -

DNA: TGTGCCAGCAGCTCAGGGGGAAGTATTTCCTACGAGCAGTACTTC
CDR3: CASSSGGSISYEQYF
J: TRBJ2-7
size: -
V: TRBV21-1
D: -

DNA: TGCAGCGTTGAAAAGCGGGCGGGGGGGTCCTACGAGCAGTACTTC
CDR3: CSVEKRAGGSYEQYF
J: TRBJ2-7
size: once
V: TRBV29-1
D: TRBD2

DNA: TGTGCCAGTAGAACGGGACACTTTCCTGGAAACACCATATATTTT
CDR3: CASRTGHFPGNTIYF
J: TRBJ1-3
size: few
V: TRBV6-5
D: -

DNA: TGTGCCAGCAGAAAAGGCGGTAGCGGGGGGGCTAGGCCCCGAAGTGAGCAGTTCTTC
CDR3: CASRKGGSGGARPRSEQFF
J: TRBJ2-1
size: -
V: TRBV7-2
D: TRBD2

DNA: TGTGCCAGCATTGGAGGGGTGGGGGAGCAGTACTTC
CDR3: CASIGGVGEQYF
J: TRBJ2-7
size: few
V: TRBV6-5
D: -

DNA: TGTGCCAGCAGGACCCTGCGGGGGCGTCCCTACGAGCAGTACTTC
CDR3: CASRTLRGRPYEQYF
J: TRBJ2-7
size: -
V: TRBV28
D: -

DNA: TGCGCCAGCAGCCAAGATTGGAAAGACAGATACACCGGGGAGCTGTTTTTT
CDR3: CASSQDWKDRYTGELFF
J: TRBJ2-2
size: once
V: TRBV4-3
D: -

DNA: TGCGCCAGCAGCTTGGGGACACCAACTAATGAAAAACTGTTTTTT
CDR3: CASSLGTPTNEKLFF
J: TRBJ1-4
size: once
V: TRBV5-1
D: -

DNA: TGCGCCAGCAGCCAACTACCCGGGACAACTAATGAAAAACTGTTTTTT
CDR3: CASSQLPGTTNEKLFF
J: TRBJ1-4
size: -
V: TRBV4-3
D: -

DNA: TGTGCCTGGAGTGGTGGAGGAAAGGCTGAAGCTTTCTTT
CDR3: CAWSGGGKAEAFF
J: TRBJ1-1
size: -
V: TRBV30
D: -

DNA: TGTGCTAGTGGTTCCGACGGTACCACAGATACGCAGTATTTT
CDR3: CASGSDGTTDTQYF
J: TRBJ2-3
size: -
V: TRBV12-5
D: -

DNA: TGCGCCAGCAGACCACAGAACACCGGGGAGCTGTTTTTT
CDR3: CASRPQNTGELFF
J: TRBJ2-2
size: -
V: TRBV4-3
D: -

DNA: TGTGCCAGCAGTAGATCAGGAGCTGAAGCTTTCTTT
CDR3: CASSRSGAEAFF
J: TRBJ1-1
size: -
V: TRBV2
D: -

DNA: TGTGCCAGCAGGGTTAGGGTGACGGCCGGGGAGCTGTTTTTT
CDR3: CASRVRVTAGELFF
J: TRBJ2-2
size: few
V: TRBV2
D: -

DNA: TGTGCCAGCAGCCCAAGGGACAGGGTCCTCCCGAGATATGGCTACACCTTC
CDR3: CASSPRDRVLPRYGYTF
J: TRBJ1-2
size: -
V: TRBV9
D: TRBD1

DNA: TGTGCCAGTAGTTTCCGCCTCGGGACAGGGGGCATCAGCAATCAGCCCCAGCATTTT
CDR3: CASSFRLGTGGISNQPQHF
J: TRBJ1-5
size: -
V: TRBV19
D: TRBD1

DNA: TGCGCCAGCAGCGGGAGTTATAATTCACCCCTCCACTTT
CDR3: CASSGSYNSPLHF
J: TRBJ1-6
size: -
V: TRBV5-1
D: -

DNA: TGTGCCAGCAGCTTCTCGAGGGTAAGAGGCACTGAAGCTTTCTTT
CDR3: CASSFSRVRGTEAFF
J: TRBJ1-1
size: -
V: TRBV7-2
D: -

DNA: TGTGCCGGCAGTTTACAGGGCCCATATAGCAATCAGCCCCAGCATTTT
CDR3: CAGSLQGPYSNQPQHF
J: TRBJ1-5
size: once
V: TRBV27
D: -

DNA: TGTGCCAGCTCACCCCGGGACAGGGAACACGAGCAGTACTTC
CDR3: CASSPRDREHEQYF
J: TRBJ2-7
size: -
V: TRBV18
D: TRBD1

DNA: TGTGCCAGCAGCTTCCTAGGTGGGGATCAGCCCCAGCATTTT
CDR3: CASSFLGGDQPQHF
J: TRBJ1-5
size: -
V: TRBV7-2
D: -